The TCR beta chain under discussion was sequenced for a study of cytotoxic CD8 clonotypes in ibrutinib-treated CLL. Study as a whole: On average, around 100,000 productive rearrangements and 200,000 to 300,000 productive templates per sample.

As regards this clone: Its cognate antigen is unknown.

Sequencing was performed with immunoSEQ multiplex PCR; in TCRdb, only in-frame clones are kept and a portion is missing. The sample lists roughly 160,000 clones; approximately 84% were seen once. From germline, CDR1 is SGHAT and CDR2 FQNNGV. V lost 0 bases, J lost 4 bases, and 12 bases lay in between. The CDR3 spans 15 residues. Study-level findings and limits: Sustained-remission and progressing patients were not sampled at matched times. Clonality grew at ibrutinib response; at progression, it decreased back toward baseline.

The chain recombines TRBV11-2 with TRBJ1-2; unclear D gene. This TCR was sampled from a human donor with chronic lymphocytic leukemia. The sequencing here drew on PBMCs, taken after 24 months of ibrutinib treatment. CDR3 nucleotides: TGTGCCAGCAGCTTAGATCCGACCGGTTTCTATGGCTACACCTTC. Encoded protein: CASSLDPTGFYGYTF. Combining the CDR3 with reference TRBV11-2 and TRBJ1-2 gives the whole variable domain EAGVAQSPRYKIIEKRQSVAFWCNPISGHATLYWYQQILGQGPKLLIQFQNNGVVDDSQLPKDRFSAERLKGVDSTLKIQPAKLEDSAVYLCASSLDPTGFYGYTFGSGTRLTVV.